Listed here are 2 T cell receptor beta chains from one sample, sequenced in a study of blood T cells in healthy people across ages (dated by TCRdb to about 2015). Libraries came from 5' RACE. Data came from an Illumina HiSeq 2500. A second about 7 to 11 cycle PCR used a sample-barcoded 5' primer and a J-beta primer mix. In TCRdb, the public reads were trimmed at Q25 with fastp and aligned with MiXCR, with productive beta chains retained. Duplicate CDR3 protein sequences are folded into a single record with the most common DNA and genes. For this sample the table gives around 800,000 distinct CDR3 sequences, of which about half were detected only once. The biggest ten clones account for over 15% of the sample. The source material was blood. All receptors come from an elderly man in good health.

The V gene is TRBV12-3 or TRBV12-4, the J gene TRBJ1-4, with 7 bases lining up with TRBD1. After removal of 5 bases from V and 6 bases from J, the junction contained 9 bases not matched to a gene. The CDR3 is 15 residues long. CDR3 in amino acids: CASSRPGGLYEKLFF. The CDR3, as DNA: TGTGCCAGCAGTCGCCCAGGGGGTCTTTATGAAAAACTGTTTTTT.

This clonotype was observed a handful of times. V is TRBV29-1 and J is TRBJ2-4; the D call may be TRBD1 or TRBD2 (5 bases each). This CDR3 has 18 amino acids. V dropped 2 bases and J dropped 3 bases, with 23 bases sitting between them. Germline-derived CDR1 and CDR2 are SQVTM and ANQGSEA. The CDR3 DNA reads TGCAGCGTTGAAAATCCAATCCCAGGGCATGGGGGCAAAAACATTCAGTACTTC. Protein product: CSVENPIPGHGGKNIQYF.